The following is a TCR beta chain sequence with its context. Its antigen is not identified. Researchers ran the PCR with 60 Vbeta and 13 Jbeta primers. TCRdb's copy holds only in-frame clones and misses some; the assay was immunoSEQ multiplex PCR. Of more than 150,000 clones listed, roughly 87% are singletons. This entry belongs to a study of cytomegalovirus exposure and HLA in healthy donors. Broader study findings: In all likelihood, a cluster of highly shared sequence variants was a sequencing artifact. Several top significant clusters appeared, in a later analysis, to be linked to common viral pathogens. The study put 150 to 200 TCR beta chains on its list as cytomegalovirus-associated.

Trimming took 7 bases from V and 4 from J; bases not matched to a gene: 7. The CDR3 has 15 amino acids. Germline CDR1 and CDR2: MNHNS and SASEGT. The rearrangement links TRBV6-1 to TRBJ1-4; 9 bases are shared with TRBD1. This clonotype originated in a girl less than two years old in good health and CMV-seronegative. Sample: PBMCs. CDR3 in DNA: TGTGCCAGCACCCGGACAGGGGAGGATAATGAAAAACTGTTTTTT. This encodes CASTRTGEDNEKLFF.